A single T cell receptor (beta chain) is shown here with its context. Its matching antigen is unknown. The data derive from a study of cytomegalovirus exposure and HLA in healthy donors. The study, taken as a whole, reports: Later analysis demonstrated an association between a missense DCLRE1C variant and TCR beta V- and J-gene trimming. CMV antigen specificity of a few CMV-associated chains was confirmed in vitro. Most TCR beta V segments were productive about 87% or about 30% of the time in an earlier analysis.

It was with 60 Vbeta and 13 Jbeta primers that the PCR ran. Per the study methods: Unique TCR beta chains totaled some 80 million in a later count, with around 10 million of them shared. This table comes from immunoSEQ multiplex PCR, and its TCRdb copy is limited to in-frame clones, with some not included. V and J calls plus clone size are reproduced from that table; the DNA served to infer D and trimming. The sample has 100,000 to 150,000 clones; around 82% are singletons. This CDR3 contains 16 residues. The trim removed 5 bases at V and 4 bases at J, leaving 7 bases unmatched. CDR1 and CDR2 (germline): PRHDT, FYEKMQ (reference sequence).

V is TRBV13 and J is TRBJ2-5; 13 nucleotides align to TRBD2. This sequence originates from a boy aged 10-17 years in good health and CMV-seronegative. The sample was PBMCs. CDR3 loop: CASSPKTSGRSETQYF. The CDR3 bases are TGTGCCAGCAGCCCTAAGACTAGCGGGAGGTCAGAGACCCAGTACTTC.